The count of the clone carrying this T cell receptor (beta chain) is one. What it binds is not known. The sample originates from a study of T cell responses to AZD1222 COVID-19 vaccine. General study findings and limits: No repertoire was sampled before or during the peak T cell response, only after it. Baseline serology detected seropositivity in only six AZD1222 recipients.

Sequencing was performed with immunoSEQ multiplex PCR; in TCRdb, only in-frame clones are kept and a portion is missing. The sample lists roughly 98,000 clones; approximately 92% were seen once. This CDR3 is 15 amino acids long. Trimming left V 3 bases short and J 6 bases short, with 15 bases between. In germline, CDR1 is MGHRA, CDR2 YSYEKL. The rearrangement joins TRBV4-1 to TRBJ1-5; no clear D gene. The sequence came from an adult in good health. The sequenced sample was peripheral blood, obtained on day 0 of AZD1222 vaccination. CDR3 sequence (DNA): TGCGCCAGCAGCCACGTTCGGGCGACTGGTCAGCCCCAGCATTTT. It codes for CASSHVRATGQPQHF.